A single sample is the source of the 9 T cell receptor beta chains below, sequenced in a study of blood T cells in healthy people across ages. A second PCR of 7 to 11 cycles used a sample-barcoded 5' primer and a J-beta primer mix. TCRdb reanalysed the 5' RACE reads using MiXCR and keeps one entry per CDR3 protein. Of 600,000 or so distinct CDR3 sequences in the sample, around 31% were seen once. What was sequenced was blood. These receptors were taken from a woman over 75 in good health.

This clonotype was counted between two and nine times. A read error may be the cause here, since a much bigger clone is one base away. The rearrangement uses TRBV9 and TRBJ2-7, with TRBD2 matching 9 bases. CDR3 length: 16 amino acids. CDR1 SGDLS and CDR2 YYNGEE come from the germline V gene. Unmatched junction bases numbered 14, after V lost 3 bases and J lost 7 bases. CDR3 coding DNA: TGTGCCAGCAGCGCCGCTAATAGCGGGGGCTACAATGAGCAGTACTTC. Amino acids: CASSAANSGGYNEQYF.

This clonotype was counted at least ten times. The chain is built from TRBV6-1 and TRBJ2-5; 12 bases are a match to TRBD2. The CDR3 covers 15 residues. Germline V CDR1 and CDR2: MNHNS, SASEGT. V was pared by 7 bases and J by 1 base, with 4 bases of the junction left unmatched. The chain's CDR3 is CASTLAGGPQETQYF. CDR3 DNA sequence: TGTGCCAGCACCCTAGCGGGGGGGCCCCAAGAGACCCAGTACTTC.

A few counts support this clonotype. V gene TRBV4-2 combines with J gene TRBJ1-1; D possibly corresponds to TRBD1 (6 bases). CDR3 length: 15 amino acids. Trimming took off 1 base at V and 2 bases at J, with 11 bases between the two ends. Germline V gives CDR1 LGHNA, CDR2 YNFKEQ. Here the CDR3 DNA reads TGTGCCAGCAGCCAAGGAACAGGGATCAACACTGAAGCTTTCTTT. Translating it yields CASSQGTGINTEAFF.

This clonotype was found many times. Sequence at one end of the junction differs from germline and may be a read error. The chain has TRBV20-1 and TRBJ2-1, with TRBD2 identical over 12 bases. Germline lookup yields CDR1 DFQATT and CDR2 SNEGSKA (reference sequence). This CDR3 has 18 residues. The CDR3 DNA reads TGCAGTGCTAGGGGGACTAGCGGGTGGAGTGGTTCCTGCAATGAGCAGTTCTTC. This encodes CSARGTSGWSGSCNEQFF.

There are many counts of this clonotype. The chain is built from TRBV7-2 and TRBJ2-3; tentatively, D is TRBD1 (6 bases). CDR1 SGHTA and CDR2 FQGNSA come from the germline V gene. Trimming pared 3 bases from V and 1 base from J, leaving 14 bases between. The CDR3 extends over 16 amino acids. CDR3 amino acids: CASSLRQGIGTDTQYF. The DNA of the CDR3 is TGTGCCAGCAGCTTGCGCCAGGGGATTGGCACAGATACGCAGTATTTT.

This clonotype has at least ten counts. This chain connects TRBV11-1 to TRBJ1-1; D gene ambiguous. The CDR3 sequence is 16 residues long. Between the trimmed V and J ends, which lost 1 base and 4 bases, there was a span of 16 bases. Germline V lookup: CDR1 SGHAT, CDR2 FQDESV (reference sequence). The CDR3, as DNA: TGTGCCAGCAGCTTAGGGATGGAGGGATTCGGCACTGAAGCTTTCTTT. Its protein is CASSLGMEGFGTEAFF.

This clonotype has only a few counts. The chain has TRBV7-8 and TRBJ2-4; tentatively, D is TRBD1 (6 bases). The DNA matches TRBJ2-7 better at its end, which makes the J call doubtful. Germline values: CDR1 SGHVS, CDR2 FQNEAQ. The CDR3 length is 14 residues. The CDR3 DNA follows: TGTGCCAGCAGCTTAGCCGTAGGGGGCTACGAGCAGTACTTC. This gives the protein CASSLAVGGYEQYF.

This clonotype was seen at least ten times. The chain joins TRBV4-3 to TRBJ1-2; TRBD1 is a possible D gene (5 bases). V was trimmed by 0 bases and J by 3 bases, leaving 14 bases between them. This CDR3 is built from 16 residues. Germline-derived CDR1 and CDR2 are LGHNA and YSLEER. This chain's CDR3 is CASSQDGNRLDYGYTF. The CDR3 DNA reads as TGCGCCAGCAGCCAAGACGGGAACAGGTTAGACTATGGCTACACCTTC.

A few counts support this clonotype. The chain uses TRBV30 and TRBJ1-1; no clear D. Trimming left V 3 bases short and J 3 bases short, with 14 bases between. The length of the CDR3 is 14 residues. Per germline, CDR1 GTSNPN and CDR2 SVGIG (reference sequence). CDR3 sequence: CAWRPALAYTEAFF. CDR3 coding DNA: TGTGCCTGGAGACCCGCCTTGGCCTACACTGAAGCTTTCTTT.